This entry features one T cell receptor beta chain sequence. Its cognate antigen is unknown. The CDR3 is 15 amino acids. Germline loops: CDR1 GTSNPN, CDR2 SVGIG (reference sequence). Germline trimming cut 2 bases from V and 4 bases from J; bases unmatched to any gene: 7. The study ran the assay at deep level. Replicate sorted-subset PCRs were loaded with roughly 190 ng DNA, tens of thousands of T cell genomes. Sequencing used immunoSEQ multiplex PCR; TCRdb keeps in-frame clones, though not all of them. The sample includes 550,000 to 800,000 clones, about 92% of them seen just once. The data belong to a study of shared clonotypes between healthy human individuals. Whole-study findings and limits: When naive CD4 clonotypes were compared across a handful of donors, 4% to 5.5% were shared.

This TCR was sampled from a man between 18 and 29 years old in good health. Some clones in this sample may be carry-over from other donors' samples. Sequenced: memory CD8+ T cells from PBMCs. Subset reported: CD45RO+ cells pooled with CCR7-negative TemRA cells. The chain is built from TRBV30 and TRBJ2-3, with TRBD2 matching 9 bases. DNA for the CDR3: TGTGCCTGGAGTTTGGGGGCGGGAGGGCCAGATACGCAGTATTTT. Translation gives CAWSLGAGGPDTQYF.